The 2 T cell receptor beta chains below all came from one sample that was sequenced in a study of blood T cell repertoires in COVID-19. The protocol was immunoSEQ multiplex PCR, while the TCRdb copy is restricted to in-frame clones and leaves out a portion. The sample lists 370,000 or so clones; over 75% were seen once. The sequencing sample was made of PBMCs or T cells enriched from blood (not recorded which). Source of these receptors: a man between 25 and 39 years old who had recovered from COVID-19.

V usage is TRBV5-1 and J usage is TRBJ2-1, with 13 positions matching TRBD2. The germline CDR1 and CDR2 sequences are SGHRS and YFSETQ. V gave up 4 bases and J gave up 4 bases; unmatched junction bases: 5. The CDR3 loop spans 16 amino acids. CDR3 sequence: CASSSGTSGAYNEQFF. The CDR3 region has the DNA TGCGCCAGCAGCAGTGGGACTAGCGGGGCTTACAATGAGCAGTTCTTC.

This chain joins TRBV25-1 and TRBJ1-2, with 8 bases fitting TRBD1. The germline CDR1 and CDR2 sequences are MGHDK and SYGVNS. J was trimmed by 7 bases and V by 4 bases; bases with no gene match: 5. The CDR3 length is 13 residues. CDR3: CASSGGTGGGYTF. As DNA, the CDR3 is TGTGCCAGCAGTGGTGGGACAGGTGGTGGCTACACCTTC.